This T cell receptor beta chain was captured by sequencing in a study of cytomegalovirus exposure and HLA in healthy donors. Study summary: In a later analysis, the roughly 120 validation repertoires were reported to have used the same platform as the 600 to 700 first-cohort repertoires. Overall study findings and caveats: 164 TCR beta chains were listed as cytomegalovirus-associated. Using the classifier, cytomegalovirus status was reportedly diagnosed with high specificity and sensitivity. Across donors, most TCRs were seen rarely, yet some public ones were widespread.

Germline CDR1 reads MNHNY; CDR2 reads SVGAGI (reference sequence). V trimming: 6 bases; J trimming: 3 bases; junction bases outside the gene matches: 5. The CDR3 is made up of 13 amino acids. On this clone itself: The antigen remains unidentified.

The assay was immunoSEQ multiplex PCR, and TCRdb's table has in-frame clones only and misses some. The sample comprises more than 110,000 clones, approximately 87% of which are singletons, and less than 3.5% rests with the top ten. The receptor's source is a man aged 18-30 years in good health and CMV-seronegative. The V gene is TRBV6-6, the J gene TRBJ2-7, with 7 nucleotides matching TRBD1. The sequenced sample consisted of PBMCs. The CDR3 sequence: CASREGQFYEQYF. The DNA of the CDR3 is TGTGCCAGCAGAGAGGGACAGTTCTACGAGCAGTACTTC.